A selection of T cell receptor beta chains follows, all from one sample in a study of blood T cell repertoires in COVID-19. TCRdb's table, derived via immunoSEQ multiplex PCR, lists solely in-frame clones and lacks some. The sample includes just over 300,000 clones, just under 90% seen only once; the top ten take less than 2%. The material sequenced was peripheral blood. The receptors here all came from a woman aged 25-40 years with COVID-19, enrolled during active disease. Both conserved end residues are part of each CDR3. The D gene is left open where the match is weak. Clone size, where shown, is once, few, many, or a class for clones that have expanded.

clone size	D gene	V gene	J gene	CDR3 DNA	CDR3 protein
NA	NA	TRBV9	TRBJ1-2	TGTGCCAGCAGCGTAGGTCAGGTGCGGGACTATGGCTACACCTTC	CASSVGQVRDYGYTF
NA	TRBD1	TRBV3-1/TRBV3-2	TRBJ1-4	TGTGCCAGCAGCCAAGGACAGGGAAAACTGTTTTTT	CASSQGQGKLFF
NA	TRBD1	TRBV6-2/TRBV6-3	TRBJ1-1	TGTGCCAGCAGTTACTCGAAGGGAGGAGGGGGCGCGGGTGAAGCTTTCTTT	CASSYSKGGGGAGEAFF
NA	NA	TRBV18	TRBJ1-1	TGTGCCAGCTCACCCGACAGGAAGGGAGAAGCTTTCTTT	CASSPDRKGEAFF
NA	NA	TRBV6-5	TRBJ2-5	TGTGCCAGCAGTTACTCGAAGGGGGTGGAGACCCAGTACTTC	CASSYSKGVETQYF
NA	NA	TRBV12-5	TRBJ2-2	TGTGCTAGTGGTGAGGACATAGCCGGGGAGCTGTTTTTT	CASGEDIAGELFF
NA	NA	TRBV5-1	TRBJ2-3	TGCGCCAGCAGCTTGGTCTCAAACAAACCAGATACGCAGTATTTT	CASSLVSNKPDTQYF
NA	TRBD1	TRBV29-1	TRBJ1-1	TGCAGCGCAGTACAGGGGGTTGGAACTGAAGCTTTCTTT	CSAVQGVGTEAFF
NA	TRBD2	TRBV9	TRBJ2-7	TGTGCCAGCAGCGTAGAAGCCAGCGGGGGAACCTACGAGCAGTACTTC	CASSVEASGGTYEQYF
NA	NA	TRBV2	TRBJ1-2	TGTGCCAGCCGGGAGGCCGGACCCCCGGACTATGGCTACACCTTC	CASREAGPPDYGYTF
few	TRBD1	TRBV7-9	TRBJ2-3	TGTGCCAGCAGCGGACAGGGGGCCTGGGGGGATACGCAGTATTTT	CASSGQGAWGDTQYF
NA	TRBD2	TRBV5-6	TRBJ2-3	TGTGCCAGCAGCGTAGCGGGGGGGACTTTTACAGATACGCAGTATTTT	CASSVAGGTFTDTQYF
NA	NA	TRBV4-2	TRBJ1-5	TGTGCCAGCAGCCAAGATCTACGGAGCAATCAGCCCCAGCATTTT	CASSQDLRSNQPQHF
NA	NA	TRBV20-1	TRBJ2-3	TGCAGTGCTAGTCGCACTAGCACAGATACGCAGTATTTT	CSASRTSTDTQYF
NA	NA	TRBV6-5	TRBJ2-3	TGTGCCAGCAGAACAAGTACCACTAGCCGAGATACGCAGTATTTT	CASRTSTTSRDTQYF
NA	TRBD1	TRBV5-1	TRBJ2-2	TGCGCCAGCAAGGGGACAGGGGGACTTACCGGGGAGCTGTTTTTT	CASKGTGGLTGELFF